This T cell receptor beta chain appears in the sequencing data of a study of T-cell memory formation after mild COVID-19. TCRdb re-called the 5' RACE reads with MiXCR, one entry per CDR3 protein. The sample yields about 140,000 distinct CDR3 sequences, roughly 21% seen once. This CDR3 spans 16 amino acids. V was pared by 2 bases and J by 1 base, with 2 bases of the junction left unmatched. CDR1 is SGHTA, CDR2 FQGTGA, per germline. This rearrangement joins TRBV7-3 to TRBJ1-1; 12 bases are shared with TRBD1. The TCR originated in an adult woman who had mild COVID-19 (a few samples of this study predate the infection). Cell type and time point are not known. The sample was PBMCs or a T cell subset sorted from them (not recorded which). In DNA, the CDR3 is TGTGCCAGCAGCTTAGTGGGACAGGGGGCGAACACTGAAGCTTTCTTT. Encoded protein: CASSLVGQGANTEAFF.